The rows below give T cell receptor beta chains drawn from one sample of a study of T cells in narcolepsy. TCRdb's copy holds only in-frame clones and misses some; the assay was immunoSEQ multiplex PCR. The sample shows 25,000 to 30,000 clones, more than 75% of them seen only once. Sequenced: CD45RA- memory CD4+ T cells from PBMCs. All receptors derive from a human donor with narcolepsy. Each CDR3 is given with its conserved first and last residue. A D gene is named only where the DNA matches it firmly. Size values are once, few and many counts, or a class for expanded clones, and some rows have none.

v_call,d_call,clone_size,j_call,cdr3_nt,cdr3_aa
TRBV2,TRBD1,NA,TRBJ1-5,TGTGCCAGCAGCGAAACGGGACAGTATAGCCAGTCCCAGCATTTT,CASSETGQYSQSQHF
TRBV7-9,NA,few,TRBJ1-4,TGTGCCAGCAGCTTATCGGGGGTGCCGGGGGGAGAAAAACTGTTTTTT,CASSLSGVPGGEKLFF
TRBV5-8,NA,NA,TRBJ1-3,TGTGCCAGCAGCTTAAGGGAACGAAACACCATATATTTT,CASSLRERNTIYF
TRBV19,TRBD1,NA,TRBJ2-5,TGTGCCAGTGGACAGGGGGGGCTCCAGACCCAGTACTTC,CASGQGGLQTQYF
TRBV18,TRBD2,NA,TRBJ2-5,TGTGCCAGCTCACCGGTAGCGGGGGGCCAGATCGAGACCCAGTACTTC,CASSPVAGGQIETQYF
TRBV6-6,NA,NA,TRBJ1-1,TGTGCCAGCAGTTACGGCCGGGTATGGGGGAACACTGAAGCTTTCTTT,CASSYGRVWGNTEAFF
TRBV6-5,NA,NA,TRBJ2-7,TGTGCCAGCAGTGACGGTTACTACGAGCAGTACTTC,CASSDGYYEQYF
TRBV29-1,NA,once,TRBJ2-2,TGCAGCGTTGCAGTTGACACTCTCGGGGAGCTGTTTTTT,CSVAVDTLGELFF
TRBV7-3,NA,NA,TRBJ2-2,TGTGCCAGCAGCTTGCTCGGGGGCCTGAACACCGGGGAGCTGTTTTTT,CASSLLGGLNTGELFF
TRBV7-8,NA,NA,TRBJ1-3,TGTGCCAGCAGCCCCATATTGGGTGGGAACACCATATATTTT,CASSPILGGNTIYF
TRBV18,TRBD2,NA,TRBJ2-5,TGTGCCAGCTCACCGGGGAGCGGGGGAGGAGAGACCCAGTACTTC,CASSPGSGGGETQYF
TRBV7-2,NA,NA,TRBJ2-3,TGTGCCAGCAGCTTTCCGACCACAGATACGCAGTATTTT,CASSFPTTDTQYF
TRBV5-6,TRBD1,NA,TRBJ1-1,TGTGCCAGCAGCTACGACAGGGGGCCTGCAGTCACTGAAGCTTTCTTT,CASSYDRGPAVTEAFF
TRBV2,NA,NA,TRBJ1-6,TGTGCCAGCAGTAGGACATTTACGCGGGCCTATAATTCACCCCTCCACTTT,CASSRTFTRAYNSPLHF
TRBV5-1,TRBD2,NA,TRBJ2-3,TGCGCCAGCAGCCCCGGGGGGGCCACAGATACGCAGTATTTT,CASSPGGATDTQYF
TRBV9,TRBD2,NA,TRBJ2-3,TGTGCCAGCAGCACCATTCGCGGGGGGGCCGGGGATACGCAGTATTTT,CASSTIRGGAGDTQYF